This entry lists 20 T cell receptor beta chains sequenced from one sample in a study of identical twins. TCRdb processed the 5' RACE reads anew with MiXCR; each CDR3 protein has one entry. The sample lists fewer than 250,000 distinct CDR3 sequences, less than 8% occurring once. The data also belong to a second study, concerning yellow fever vaccine responses in identical twins.

Sequences were obtained from memory (CD45RO+) T cells sorted from blood. Receptors were obtained from a woman younger than 35 in good health.

At least ten counts were recorded for this clonotype. The V call is TRBV27, the J call TRBJ2-7; TRBD1 agrees at 11 bases. The V gene end was trimmed by 5 bases and the J gene end by 0 bases; junction bases not matched to a gene: 6. This CDR3 is built from 16 residues. Germline CDR1 reads MNHEY; CDR2 reads SMNVEV (reference sequence). The CDR3, as DNA: TGTGCCAGCAGTATTCGGACAGGGGGCTACTCCTACGAGCAGTACTTC. This gives the protein CASSIRTGGYSYEQYF.

This clonotype was seen many times. The chain couples TRBV12-3 or TRBV12-4 to TRBJ2-7; D gene ambiguous. The CDR3 is 14 residues long. Trimming removed 8 bases at V and 1 base at J, with 15 bases between. The CDR3 loop reads CASGTASISYEQYF. In DNA, the CDR3 is TGTGCCAGCGGTACAGCATCAATTTCCTACGAGCAGTACTTC.

This clonotype has more than one count but fewer than ten. The chain is built from TRBV10-1 and TRBJ2-1; D may be TRBD1 (6 bases). The CDR3 extends over 13 amino acids. Germline lookup yields CDR1 WNHNN and CDR2 SYGVQD (reference sequence). V was pared by 4 bases and J by 3 bases, with 7 bases between. CDR3 residues: CASSGDIYNEQFF. CDR3 sequence (DNA): TGCGCCAGCAGTGGGGACATCTACAATGAGCAGTTCTTC.

The sample holds many counts of this clonotype. The chain has TRBV5-1 and TRBJ2-2; 9 nucleotides agree with TRBD1. From germline, CDR1 is SGHRS and CDR2 YFSETQ. J gave up 5 bases and V 4 bases, and 9 bases lay outside the gene matches. The CDR3 length is 16 residues. CDR3 region: CASSTQGAWGTGELFF. CDR3 bases: TGCGCCAGCAGCACACAGGGGGCTTGGGGGACCGGGGAGCTGTTTTTT.

The CDR3 protein is CASSETPWLFF. DNA of the CDR3: TGTGCCAGCTCAGAAACACCTTGGCTGTTCTTC. The V and J genes are TRBV18 and TRBJ2-1, with no clear D. The CDR3 covers 11 residues. Germline CDR1 is KGHSH and CDR2 is LQKENI. With 5 bases removed from V and 15 bases from J, the gap between germline ends came to 14 bases.

A few counts support this clonotype. V gene TRBV4-1 combines with J gene TRBJ2-1; unclear D gene. Trimming shortened V by 0 bases and J by 4 bases, and 13 bases separated the two germline ends. The CDR3 runs 16 residues. Per the germline V gene, CDR1 is MGHRA and CDR2 is YSYEKL. This CDR3 reads CASSQDMSPKYNEQFF. CDR3 sequence (DNA): TGCGCCAGCAGCCAAGACATGTCCCCTAAATACAATGAGCAGTTCTTC.

This clonotype showed up just a few times. The chain couples TRBV4-3 to TRBJ1-1, with D maybe TRBD1 (5 bases). The CDR3 runs 13 residues. Trimming removed 2 bases from V and 4 bases from J, with 8 bases in between. Germline CDR1 LGHNA, CDR2 YSLEER. CDR3 in amino acids: CASSQLRGTEAFF. For the CDR3, the DNA is TGCGCCAGCAGCCAACTTAGGGGCACTGAAGCTTTCTTT.

Many counts were recorded for this clonotype. The rearrangement uses TRBV7-2 and TRBJ1-6, with 7 bases fitting TRBD1. J gave up 6 bases and V 5 bases, and 4 bases lay outside the gene matches. This CDR3 has 14 residues. CDR1 is SGHTA and CDR2 is FQGNSA in the germline V gene. Written as DNA, the CDR3 is TGTGCCAGCAGCCCCGGGACAGTTAATTCACCCCTCCACTTT. Amino acids: CASSPGTVNSPLHF.

In this sample, this clonotype turned up a few times. The chain couples TRBV6-6 to TRBJ1-1; no firm D call. The germline V and J ends were trimmed by 0 bases and 7 bases, with 6 bases remaining between them. The V gene's germline CDR1 is MNHNY and CDR2 SVGAGI (reference sequence). The length of the CDR3 is 12 residues. The CDR3 bases are TGTGCCAGCAGTTACTCGGAGAGTGAAGCTTTCTTT. Its translation: CASSYSESEAFF.

This clonotype was recorded many times. The chain joins TRBV27 to TRBJ2-5, with 9 bases identical to TRBD2. The V gene's germline CDR1 is MNHEY and CDR2 SMNVEV (reference sequence). This CDR3 contains 15 residues. The junction had 8 bases not matched to a gene; V was cut back by 5 bases and J by 4 bases. DNA of the CDR3: TGTGCCAGCAGTAGACGGACTAGCGCTCCAGAGACCCAGTACTTC. The encoded protein is CASSRRTSAPETQYF.

This clonotype appeared many times. V and J are TRBV10-2 and TRBJ2-7; no clear D. Germline assignment: CDR1 WSHSY and CDR2 SAAADI. V dropped 4 bases and J dropped 0 bases, with 7 bases sitting between them. This CDR3 is 13 amino acids long. The CDR3 region is CASSALRSYEQYF. The CDR3 DNA reads as TGCGCCAGCAGTGCACTCCGCTCCTACGAGCAGTACTTC.

This clonotype was recorded at least ten times. V usage is TRBV6-5 and J usage is TRBJ2-1; D not certain. CDR1 MNHEY and CDR2 SVGAGI come from the germline V gene. Trimming cost V 4 bases and J 2 bases, with 3 bases left between them. The CDR3 covers 12 residues. The CDR3: CASSSTYNEQFF. The CDR3 DNA is TGTGCCAGCAGTTCCACCTACAATGAGCAGTTCTTC.

This CDR3 reads CSARDLGFNEKLFF. DNA of the CDR3: TGCAGTGCTAGAGATTTGGGGTTTAATGAAAAACTGTTTTTT. The J gene is TRBJ1-4, the V gene TRBV20-1; D is unresolved. Trimming pared 0 bases from V and 4 bases from J, leaving 9 bases between. CDR3 length equals 14 residues. The germline gives CDR1 DFQATT, CDR2 SNEGSKA (reference sequence).

With respect to this clonotype: Being one base from a much bigger clone, this may be a read error. The chain combines TRBV2 with TRBJ1-5, with unresolved D. There are 15 residues in the CDR3. V was cut by 4 bases and J by 4 bases, with 14 bases left in between. CDR1 and CDR2 (germline): SNHLY, FYNNEI. The CDR3 DNA follows: TGTGCCAGCAGTGGAAAGGGCTTGGGGAATCAGCCCCAGCATTTT. Protein product: CASSGKGLGNQPQHF. The full variable domain, its missing parts supplied by reference TRBV2 and TRBJ1-5, is EPEVTQTPSHQVTQMGQEVILRCVPISNHLYFYWYRQILGQKVEFLVSFYNNEISEKSEIFDDQFSVERPDGSNFTLKIRSTKLEDSAMYFCASSGKGLGNQPQHFGDGTRLSIL.

Ten or more counts support this clonotype. The rearrangement links TRBV12-3 or TRBV12-4 to TRBJ1-5; the D gene is possibly TRBD1 (5 bases). The CDR3 runs to 13 residues. The germline V and J ends were trimmed by 6 bases and 7 bases, with 13 bases remaining between them. The CDR3 is CASSLSGGQPQHF. CDR3 DNA: TGTGCCAGCAGCCTGTCTGGGGGGCAGCCCCAGCATTTT.

The chain is built from TRBV10-3 and TRBJ1-1; D is possibly TRBD1 (5 bases). V gave up 3 bases and J gave up 7 bases, with 9 bases separating them. Germline loops: CDR1 ENHRY, CDR2 SYGVKD. This CDR3 contains 12 residues. The CDR3 is CAISDRTSEAFF. The CDR3 bases are TGTGCCATCAGTGATAGGACAAGTGAAGCTTTCTTT.

This sequence joins TRBV5-4 and TRBJ2-7; the match to TRBD2 covers 9 bases. Germline lookup yields CDR1 SGHNT and CDR2 YYREEE (reference sequence). With V trimmed by 3 bases and J by 5 bases, 6 bases remained unmatched. This CDR3 has 14 residues. The CDR3 spells CASSSSGGKNEQYF. DNA of the CDR3: TGTGCCAGCAGCTCCAGCGGGGGGAAGAACGAGCAGTACTTC. The full variable domain, its missing parts supplied by reference TRBV5-4 and TRBJ2-7, is ETGVTQSPTHLIKTRGQQVTLRCSSQSGHNTVSWYQQALGQGPQFIFQYYREEENGRGNFPPRFSGLQFPNYSSELNVNALELDDSALYLCASSSSGGKNEQYFGPGTRLTVT.

The V and J genes are TRBV20-1 and TRBJ2-7, with 8 bases lining up with TRBD1. The junction had 11 bases not matched to a gene; V was cut back by 6 bases and J by 7 bases. Germline V gene data show CDR1 as DFQATT and CDR2 as SNEGSKA (reference sequence). The CDR3 is made up of 13 amino acids. In nucleotides, the CDR3 is TGCAGTGCGGGGCGGCAGGGGGCGAGGGAGCAGTACTTC. It translates to CSAGRQGAREQYF.

This clonotype was counted ten times or more. The chain has TRBV12-3 or TRBV12-4 and TRBJ1-5; D is undetermined. With 2 bases removed from V and 11 bases from J, the gap between germline ends came to 16 bases. The CDR3 loop spans 14 amino acids. The CDR3 spells CASSLRADPGTQHF. CDR3 DNA: TGTGCCAGCAGTTTAAGGGCAGACCCCGGGACCCAGCATTTT.

This clonotype turned up a few times. The chain recombines TRBV6-2 or TRBV6-3 with TRBJ2-1; 7 nucleotides match TRBD2. J lost 0 bases, V lost 7 bases, and 6 bases had no gene match. The germline V gene has CDR1 MNHEY and CDR2 SVGEGT. The CDR3 covers 15 residues. Here the CDR3 DNA reads TGTGCCAGCACCCGCAGCGGGGCCTCCTACAATGAGCAGTTCTTC. Its translation: CASTRSGASYNEQFF.